Following are 17 T cell receptor beta chains from one sample sequenced in a study of identical twins. In TCRdb, the 5' RACE reads were re-called with MiXCR into one record per CDR3 protein. The table records about 720,000 distinct CDR3 sequences, 15% to 20% of them present only once. In addition, the sample was reused for a study of T cells expressing NK-cell markers.

What was sequenced was PBMCs. Every receptor here comes from a woman in her late teens or twenties in good health.

This clonotype was seen a handful of times. The CDR3 region is CASRQSRGPTEAFF. The CDR3 bases are TGTGCCAGTAGGCAATCCAGGGGGCCTACTGAAGCTTTCTTT. This chain uses TRBV19 with TRBJ1-1; 8 bases match TRBD1. This CDR3 has 14 amino acids. V was pared by 6 bases and J by 5 bases, with 8 bases of the junction left unmatched. Germline V CDR1 and CDR2: LNHDA, SQIVND (reference sequence).

In this sample, this clonotype turned up many times. The rearrangement uses TRBV29-1 and TRBJ1-4; possibly TRBD1 for D (6 bases). In germline, CDR1 is SQVTM, CDR2 ANQGSEA. The CDR3 consists of 14 residues. V lost 1 base to trimming and J lost 6 bases, with 12 bases between them. CDR3 sequence (DNA): TGCAGCGTTGAAGCGGGCCAGGGGTATGAAAAACTGTTTTTT. It specifies CSVEAGQGYEKLFF.

This clonotype was seen a handful of times. The gene calls are TRBV29-1 and TRBJ2-7, with D hard to call. This CDR3 is 13 amino acids long. The germline V and J ends were trimmed by 4 bases and 0 bases, with 10 bases remaining between them. Germline V gene sequence: CDR1 SQVTM, CDR2 ANQGSEA. CDR3: CSVVGSLSYEQYF. For the CDR3, the DNA is TGCAGCGTTGTGGGCAGCCTCTCCTACGAGCAGTACTTC.

This chain joins TRBV12-3 or TRBV12-4 and TRBJ2-7; D possibly corresponds to TRBD2 (5 bases). V was shortened by 0 bases and J by 6 bases, with 9 bases between the two germline ends. The CDR3 extends over 13 amino acids. CDR3 in DNA: TGTGCCAGCAGTTTAGCGGGAGCATCCGAGCAGTACTTC. It translates to CASSLAGASEQYF.

The chain joins TRBV6-2 or TRBV6-3 to TRBJ2-3; D may be TRBD1 or TRBD2 (6 bases each). V was cut by 1 base and J by 5 bases, with 10 bases left in between. Germline V gene sequence: CDR1 MNHEY, CDR2 SVGEGT. This CDR3 spans 14 amino acids. Here the CDR3 DNA reads TGTGCCAGCAGTTACTGGGGGGCCGAAGATACGCAGTATTTT. The encoded protein is CASSYWGAEDTQYF.

This clonotype has only a few counts. DNA of the CDR3: TGCAGCGTCCACACCGGGAGAGACACCGGGGAGCTGTTTTTT. Protein product: CSVHTGRDTGELFF. The chain uses TRBV29-1 and TRBJ2-2; TRBD2 might be the D (6 bases). Trimming stripped 6 bases from V and 3 bases from J, with 14 bases between. Germline values: CDR1 SQVTM, CDR2 ANQGSEA. CDR3 length: 14 amino acids.

The chain has TRBV16 and TRBJ1-3; D not certain. The germline V gene encodes CDR1 KGHSY and CDR2 FQNENV. Trimming cost V 3 bases and J 3 bases, with 9 bases left between them. This CDR3 contains 14 residues. The CDR3, as DNA: TGTGCCAGCAGCCATCGCAGCGGTGGAAACACCATATATTTT. It encodes CASSHRSGGNTIYF.

Worth noting for this clonotype: The junction differs from germline at one of its ends, possibly a read error. V is TRBV12-3 or TRBV12-4 and J is TRBJ1-1; TRBD1 matches at 7 bases. The CDR3 has 13 amino acids. The CDR3 sequence is CASSLTGNAEAFF. The CDR3 nucleotides read TGTGCCAGCAGTCTGACAGGGAACGCTGAAGCTTTCTTT.

The chain employs TRBV5-1 and TRBJ2-3; D could derive from TRBD1 or TRBD2 (5 bases each). This CDR3 has 14 amino acids. V lost 3 bases, J lost 1 base, and 9 bases lay in between. Per the germline V gene, CDR1 is SGHRS and CDR2 is YFSETQ. Written as DNA, the CDR3 is TGCGCCAGCAGCTATGAGGGACGCACAGATACGCAGTATTTT. Its translation: CASSYEGRTDTQYF.

This clonotype has a handful of counts. The chain has TRBV18 and TRBJ2-5; D remains ambiguous. CDR1 and CDR2 (germline): KGHSH, LQKENI. CDR3 length: 13 amino acids. Trimming cost V 4 bases and J 1 base, with 7 bases left between them. CDR3: CASSRDTQETQYF. CDR3 nucleotide sequence: TGTGCCAGCTCACGCGACACCCAAGAGACCCAGTACTTC. Full variable domain (outside the CDR3, taken from reference TRBV18 and TRBJ2-5): NAGVMQNPRHLVRRRGQEARLRCSPMKGHSHVYWYRQLPEEGLKFMVYLQKENIIDESGMPKERFSAEFPKEGPSILRIQQVVRGDSAAYFCASSRDTQETQYFGPGTRLLVL.

The sample holds a few counts of this clonotype. The CDR3 reads CASSYSVTRGPSTDTQYF. The CDR3 bases are TGTGCCAGCAGTTACTCGGTAACTCGGGGGCCCAGCACAGATACGCAGTATTTT. This chain joins TRBV6-5 and TRBJ2-3; possibly TRBD1 or TRBD2 for D (6 bases each). Deletions cut 0 bases from V and 0 bases from J, with 16 bases between. In germline, CDR1 is MNHEY, CDR2 SVGAGI. This CDR3 spans 18 amino acids.

This clonotype showed up just a few times. The chain recombines TRBV5-5 with TRBJ1-2; D may be TRBD1 (5 bases). This CDR3 is built from 13 residues. Germline CDR1 SGHKS, CDR2 YYEKEE (reference sequence). V was pared by 2 bases and J by 4 bases, with 9 bases between. This CDR3 reads CASSFSGAYGYTF. Written as DNA, the CDR3 is TGTGCCAGCAGCTTTAGTGGGGCCTATGGCTACACCTTC.

V is TRBV20-1 and J is TRBJ2-1, with D possibly matching TRBD1 (7 bases). Germline V gene lookup returns CDR1 DFQATT and CDR2 SNEGSKA (reference sequence). There are 12 residues in the CDR3. Trimming removed 6 bases at V and 9 bases at J, with 15 bases between. Here the CDR3 DNA reads TGCAGTGCCCTCCAGGGGGGAAGTGAGCAGTTCTTC. As protein: CSALQGGSEQFF.

The sample holds a few counts of this clonotype. The chain has TRBV5-5 and TRBJ1-2, with D possibly matching TRBD1 (6 bases). The CDR3 is 15 residues long. V was pared by 4 bases and J by 7 bases, with 20 bases between. The germline CDR1 and CDR2 sequences are SGHKS and YYEKEE (reference sequence). CDR3 bases: TGTGCCAGCAGCCCACCATTGGGTAGGGGGTTTGGCTACACCTTC. It codes for CASSPPLGRGFGYTF.

There are a few counts of this clonotype. Here the CDR3 DNA reads TGTGCCAGCAACCCGGGACAGGGTCGAGGGGAAGAGCAGTTCTTC. Translating it yields CASNPGQGRGEEQFF. V and J are TRBV7-9 and TRBJ2-1; 9 bases agree with TRBD1. V was clipped by 7 bases and J by 10 bases; unmatched bases: 14. The CDR3 consists of 15 residues. Per germline, CDR1 SEHNR and CDR2 FQNEAQ (reference sequence). The full variable domain, its missing parts supplied by reference TRBV7-9 and TRBJ2-1, is DTGVSQNPRHKITKRGQNVTFRCDPISEHNRLYWYRQTLGQGPEFLTYFQNEAQLEKSRLLSDRFSAERPKGSFSTLEIQRTEQGDSAMYLCASNPGQGRGEEQFFGPGTRLTVL.

The J gene is TRBJ2-1, the V gene TRBV12-3 or TRBV12-4; 9 bases are shared with TRBD2. This CDR3 has 15 residues. Trimming cost V 6 bases and J 1 base; bases outside gene matches: 4. CDR3 loop: CASRQREASYNEQFF. The CDR3 nucleotides are TGTGCCAGCAGGCAGCGGGAGGCTTCCTACAATGAGCAGTTCTTC.

The table lists this clonotype with a few counts. The chain is built from TRBV30 and TRBJ2-2, with D possibly TRBD1 on 6 matching bases. Germline assignment: CDR1 GTSNPN and CDR2 SVGIG (reference sequence). The CDR3 runs to 13 residues. Between the trimmed V and J ends, which lost 2 bases and 5 bases, there was a span of 9 bases. Here the CDR3 DNA reads TGTGCCTGGAGTTGGGGGACAACCGGGGAGCTGTTTTTT. Its protein product is CAWSWGTTGELFF. The whole variable domain, remainder taken from reference TRBV30 and TRBJ2-2, is SQTIHQWPATLVQPVGSPLSLECTVEGTSNPNLYWYRQAAGRGLQLLFYSVGIGQISSEVPQNLSASRPQDRQFILSSKKLLLSDSGFYLCAWSWGTTGELFFGEGSRLTVL.